This paragraph covers one T cell receptor beta chain sequence. Antigen: not known. Some clones are missing from TCRdb's copy, which holds only in-frame ones; the method was immunoSEQ multiplex PCR. The sample shows roughly 4,600 clones, approximately 88% of them seen only once. This sample stems from a study of chemoradiotherapy in HPV16-positive cancers. Points from the study as a whole: Candidate HPV-specific clones and E7-related TCR motifs grew in tumor during treatment. HPV-responsive T-cell expansion during chemoradiotherapy was linked to improved recurrence-free survival in HPV16-positive patients. HPV-specific T cells were functionally defined from only two HPV16-positive patients.

The V gene lost 4 bases and the J gene lost 0 bases, with 13 bases spanning the gap. The CDR3 is made up of 15 amino acids. CDR1 and CDR2 from the germline V gene are SGHNT and YYREEE (reference sequence). The specimen was tumor tissue, collected from a patient who underwent chemoradiotherapy. The chain employs TRBV5-4 and TRBJ1-1; D unresolved. The clonotype comes from a human donor with HPV-associated anogenital cancer. The CDR3 region has the DNA TGTGCCAGCAGCCTCCCGACCGGAATGAACACTGAAGCTTTCTTT. Translating gives CASSLPTGMNTEAFF.